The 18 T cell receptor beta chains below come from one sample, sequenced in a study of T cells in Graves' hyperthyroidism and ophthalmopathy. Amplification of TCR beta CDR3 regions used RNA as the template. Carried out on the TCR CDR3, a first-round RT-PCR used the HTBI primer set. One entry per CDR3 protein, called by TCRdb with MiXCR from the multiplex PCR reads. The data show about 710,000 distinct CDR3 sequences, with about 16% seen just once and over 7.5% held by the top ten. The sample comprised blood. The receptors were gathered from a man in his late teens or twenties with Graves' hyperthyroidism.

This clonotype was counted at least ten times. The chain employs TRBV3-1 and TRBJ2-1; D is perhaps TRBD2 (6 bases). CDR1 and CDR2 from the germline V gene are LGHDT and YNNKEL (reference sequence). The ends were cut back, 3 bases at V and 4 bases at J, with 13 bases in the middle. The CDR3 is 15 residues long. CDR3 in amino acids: CASSHGGIPYNEQFF. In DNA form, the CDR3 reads TGTGCCAGCAGCCATGGCGGGATACCTTACAATGAGCAGTTCTTC.

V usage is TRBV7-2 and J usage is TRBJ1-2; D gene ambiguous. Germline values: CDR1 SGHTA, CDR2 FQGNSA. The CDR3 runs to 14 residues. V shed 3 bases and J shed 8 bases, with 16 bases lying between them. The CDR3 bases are TGTGCCAGCAGCTTGGAGGGTTCAACTATGGGCTACACCTTC. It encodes CASSLEGSTMGYTF. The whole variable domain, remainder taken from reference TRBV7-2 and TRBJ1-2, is GAGVSQSPSNKVTEKGKDVELRCDPISGHTALYWYRQSLGQGLEFLIYFQGNSAPDKSGLPSDRFSAERTGGSVSTLTIQRTQQEDSAVYLCASSLEGSTMGYTFGSGTRLTVV.

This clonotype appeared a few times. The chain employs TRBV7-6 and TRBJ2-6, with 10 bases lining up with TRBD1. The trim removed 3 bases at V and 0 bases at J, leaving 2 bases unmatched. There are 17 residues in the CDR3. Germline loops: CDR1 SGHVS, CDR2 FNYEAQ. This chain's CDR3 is CASSLWDRGSGANVLTF. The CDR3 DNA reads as TGTGCCAGCAGCTTGTGGGACAGGGGCTCTGGGGCCAACGTCCTGACTTTC. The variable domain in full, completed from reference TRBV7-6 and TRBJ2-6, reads GAGVSQSPRYKVTKRGQDVALRCDPISGHVSLYWYRQALGQGPEFLTYFNYEAQQDKSGLPNDRFSAERPEGSISTLTIQRTEQRDSAMYRCASSLWDRGSGANVLTFGAGSRLTVL.

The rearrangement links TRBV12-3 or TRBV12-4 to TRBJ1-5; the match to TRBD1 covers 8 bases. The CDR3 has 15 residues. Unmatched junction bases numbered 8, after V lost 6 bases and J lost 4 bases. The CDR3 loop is CASRYRGQGNQPQHF. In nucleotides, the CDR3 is TGTGCCAGCAGATACAGAGGACAGGGAAATCAGCCCCAGCATTTT.

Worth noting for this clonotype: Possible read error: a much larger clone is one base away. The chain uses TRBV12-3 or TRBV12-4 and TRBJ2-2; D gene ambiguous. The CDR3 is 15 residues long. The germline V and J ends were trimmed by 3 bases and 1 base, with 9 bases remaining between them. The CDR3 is CASSFEFGNTGELFF. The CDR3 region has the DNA TGTGCCAGCAGTTTTGAGTTCGGGAACACCGGGGAGCTGTTTTTT.

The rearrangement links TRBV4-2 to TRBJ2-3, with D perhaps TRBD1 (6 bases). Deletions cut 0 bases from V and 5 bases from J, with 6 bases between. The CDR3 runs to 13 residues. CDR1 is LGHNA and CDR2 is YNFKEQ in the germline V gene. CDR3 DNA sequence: TGTGCCAGCAGCCAAGAAGGGGGAGATACGCAGTATTTT. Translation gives CASSQEGGDTQYF.

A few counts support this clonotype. The CDR3 loop is CSVVVAEGTGELFF. Written as DNA, the CDR3 is TGCAGCGTTGTAGTGGCGGAGGGCACCGGGGAGCTGTTTTTT. The chain carries TRBV29-1 and TRBJ2-2; D might be TRBD2 (6 bases). Germline assignment: CDR1 SQVTM and CDR2 ANQGSEA. Trimming removed 4 bases from V and 4 bases from J, with 13 bases in between. The CDR3 totals 14 residues.

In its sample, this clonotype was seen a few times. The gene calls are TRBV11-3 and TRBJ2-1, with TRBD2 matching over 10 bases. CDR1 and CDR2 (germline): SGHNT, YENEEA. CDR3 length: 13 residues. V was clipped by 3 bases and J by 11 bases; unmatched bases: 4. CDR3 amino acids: CASSFTSGIQQFF. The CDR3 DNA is TGTGCCAGCAGCTTTACTAGCGGGATTCAGCAGTTCTTC.

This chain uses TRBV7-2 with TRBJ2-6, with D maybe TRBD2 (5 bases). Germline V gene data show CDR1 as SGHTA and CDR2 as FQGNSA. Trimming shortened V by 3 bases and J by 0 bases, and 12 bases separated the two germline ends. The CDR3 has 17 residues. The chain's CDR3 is CASSFSWESSGANVLTF. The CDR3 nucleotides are TGTGCCAGCAGCTTCTCCTGGGAGAGCTCTGGGGCCAACGTCCTGACTTTC.

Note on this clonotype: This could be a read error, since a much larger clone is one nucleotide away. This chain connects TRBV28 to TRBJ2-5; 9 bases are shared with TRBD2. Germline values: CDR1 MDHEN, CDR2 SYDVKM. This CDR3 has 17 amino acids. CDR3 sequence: CASSLGAAGGTQETQHF. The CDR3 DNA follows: TGTGCCAGCAGTTTAGGAGCAGCGGGAGGTACTCAAGAGACCCAGCACTTC.

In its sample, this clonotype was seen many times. CDR3 sequence: CASSPRTASRVGYEQYF. DNA of the CDR3: TGTGCCAGCAGCCCACGGACAGCCAGCCGGGTGGGCTACGAGCAGTACTTC. The chain employs TRBV7-9 and TRBJ2-7, with TRBD1 as a possible D gene (6 bases). From germline, CDR1 is SEHNR and CDR2 FQNEAQ (reference sequence). This CDR3 is built from 17 residues. Trimming removed 5 bases at V and 3 bases at J, with 23 bases between.

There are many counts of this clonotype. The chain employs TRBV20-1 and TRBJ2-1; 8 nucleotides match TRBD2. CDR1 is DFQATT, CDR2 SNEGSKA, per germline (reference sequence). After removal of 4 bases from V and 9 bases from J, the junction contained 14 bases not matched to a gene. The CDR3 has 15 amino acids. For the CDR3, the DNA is TGCAGTGCTAATGATGTTACTAGCGGCCCACTTGAGCAGTTCTTC. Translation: CSANDVTSGPLEQFF.

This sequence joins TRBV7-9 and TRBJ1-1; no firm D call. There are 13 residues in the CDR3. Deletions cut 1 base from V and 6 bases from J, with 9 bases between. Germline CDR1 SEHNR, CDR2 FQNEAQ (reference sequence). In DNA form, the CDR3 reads TGTGCCAGCAGCTTAGGAGTCAAAGCTGAAGCTTTCTTT. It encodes CASSLGVKAEAFF.

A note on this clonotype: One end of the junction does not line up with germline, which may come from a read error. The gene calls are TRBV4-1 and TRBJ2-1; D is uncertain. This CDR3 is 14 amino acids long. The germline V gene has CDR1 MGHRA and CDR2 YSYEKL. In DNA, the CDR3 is TGCGCCAGCAGCCAGGTCAGGTCCTACAGTGAGCAGTTCTTC. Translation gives CASSQVRSYSEQFF.

CDR3 region: CASSGAYEQFF. In DNA, the CDR3 is TGTGCCAGCAGTGGGGCCTATGAGCAGTTCTTC. The chain employs TRBV2 and TRBJ2-1; D gene uncertain. Trimming stripped 4 bases from V and 8 bases from J, with 6 bases between. This CDR3 is built from 11 residues. Looked up from germline, CDR1 is SNHLY and CDR2 is FYNNEI.

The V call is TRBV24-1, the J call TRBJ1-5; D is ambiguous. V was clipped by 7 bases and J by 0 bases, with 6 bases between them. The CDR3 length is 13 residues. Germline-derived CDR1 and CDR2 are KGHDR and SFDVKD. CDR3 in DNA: TGTGCCACCAGGGGAACTAGCAATCAGCCCCAGCATTTT. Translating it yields CATRGTSNQPQHF.

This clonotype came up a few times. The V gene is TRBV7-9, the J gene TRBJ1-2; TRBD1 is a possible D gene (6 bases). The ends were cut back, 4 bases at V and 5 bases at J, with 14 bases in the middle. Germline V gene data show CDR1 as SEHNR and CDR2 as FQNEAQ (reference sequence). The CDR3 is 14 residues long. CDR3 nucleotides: TGTGCCAGCAGCTCTCCCGGGACAACTTATGGCTACACCTTC. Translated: CASSSPGTTYGYTF.

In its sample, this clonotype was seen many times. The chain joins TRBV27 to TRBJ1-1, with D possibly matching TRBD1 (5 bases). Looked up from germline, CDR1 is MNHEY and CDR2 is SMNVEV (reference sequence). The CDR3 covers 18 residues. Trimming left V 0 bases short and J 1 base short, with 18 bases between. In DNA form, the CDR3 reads TGTGCCAGCAGTTTATCTATGCAGGGACCGCTTCCGAACACTGAAGCTTTCTTT. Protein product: CASSLSMQGPLPNTEAFF.